This TCR beta chain appears in the sequencing data of a study of T cells in Graves' hyperthyroidism and ophthalmopathy. Notes on the study in general: Model output signaled ophthalmopathy a median roughly 6 months ahead of onset.

The investigators amplified TCR beta CDR3 regions from RNA transcripts. HTBI primers were used for first-round RT-PCR of the TCR CDR3. TCRdb re-derived calls from the multiplex PCR reads in MiXCR, one entry per CDR3 protein. The repertoire consists of 450,000 to 500,000 distinct CDR3 sequences, with approximately 23% occurring once and the leading ten covering about half. The CDR3 is made up of 16 amino acids. Between the trimmed V and J ends, which lost 6 bases and 6 bases, there was a span of 20 bases. From germline, CDR1 is MNHNS and CDR2 SASEGT. PBMCs were sourced from roughly 9.1 ml fresh peripheral blood. The table lists this clonotype with a few counts. What it binds is not known.

Sequencing was performed on blood. The source of this sequence is a woman in her sixties or seventies with Graves' ophthalmopathy. The rearrangement joins TRBV6-1 to TRBJ2-2; D is perhaps TRBD1 (6 bases). The CDR3 here is CASRPWGQKTAGELFF. The CDR3 nucleotides are TGTGCCAGCAGGCCTTGGGGGCAAAAAACCGCCGGGGAGCTGTTTTTT.